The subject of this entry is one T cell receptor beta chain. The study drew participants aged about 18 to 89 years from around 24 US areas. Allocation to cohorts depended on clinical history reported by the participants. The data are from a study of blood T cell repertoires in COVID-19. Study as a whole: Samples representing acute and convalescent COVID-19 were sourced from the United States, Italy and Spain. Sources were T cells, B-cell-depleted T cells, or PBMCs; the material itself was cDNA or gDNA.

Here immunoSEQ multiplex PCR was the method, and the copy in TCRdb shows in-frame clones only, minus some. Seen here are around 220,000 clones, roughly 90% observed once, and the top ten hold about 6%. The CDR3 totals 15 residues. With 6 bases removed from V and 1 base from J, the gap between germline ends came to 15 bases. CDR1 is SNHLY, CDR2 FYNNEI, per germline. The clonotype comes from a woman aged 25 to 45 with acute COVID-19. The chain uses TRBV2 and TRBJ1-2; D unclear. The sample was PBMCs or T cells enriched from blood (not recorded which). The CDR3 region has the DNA TGTGCCAGCAGCCTCCGGGAAAAAAATAACTATGGCTACACCTTC. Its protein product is CASSLREKNNYGYTF.